This T cell receptor beta chain stems from a study of blood T cell repertoires in COVID-19 (TCRdb year 2020). In terms of the full investigation: The collaborator samples originated in the United States, Italy and Spain and spanned the acute and convalescent phases of COVID-19. The material from the prospective study consisted of cDNA or gDNA derived from T cells, B-cell-depleted T cells, or PBMCs. Deeply sampled blood TCRbeta repertoires from subjects exposed to, actively infected with, or recovered from COVID-19 were included in the dataset. The repertoires were made available in a free public database intended to serve as a resource for research on the immune response to SARS-CoV-2. The samples were drawn from the first 160 participants of the ongoing ImmuneRACE study and from under 1,500 subjects provided by 6 global collaborators. Sample metadata almost always included a de-identified subject ID, COVID-19 status, age in years and sex. HLA class I and class II types, where available, came from metadata supplied by the sample provider rather than from assay-based typing.

V loses 0 bases of germline sequence and J loses 6 bases, and the interval between the two ends is 15 bases. CDR1 SQVTM and CDR2 ANQGSEA are derived from the germline V gene. Reading from cysteine to phenylalanine, the CDR3 counts 15 amino acids. The kept DNA is CDR3 alone, 45 bases in frame from the first base. Concerning this clone itself: The antigen it binds to is not known. It has no much larger one-base neighbor in the sample; base qualities were not kept.

Overall study results and their limits: The quantity of clinical and demographic metadata differed by source and by participant and was supplied without curation.

Whole blood was collected in K2EDTA tubes by collaborating institutions according to the institutions' own protocols. For TCRbeta analysis, collaborators shipped samples in one of three forms: frozen whole blood, isolated PBMCs, or DNA extracted from either of those sample types. TCRbeta CDR3 regions were amplified from genomic DNA using the immunoSEQ Assay, a bias-controlled multiplex PCR. The study's processing was this. Nucleated cell counts per sample were estimated from amplification of reference gene primers within the assay. To quantify the absolute abundance of each unique TCRbeta CDR3 rearrangement, sequence reads were collapsed and filtered. For each sample, productive Simpson clonality was calculated by taking the square root of Simpson's diversity index across productive rearrangements. This is the immuneACCESS table as TCRdb keeps it, with only in-frame sequences that have V and J called. A part of the clones is gone; compared with another copy, unresolved V genes explain less than half, and the rest is unexplained. V, J and clone size were drawn from that table, and D and trimming were deduced from the DNA. The sample table contains tens of thousands of clones; only one count was recorded for 82% of them. Of the sample, about a fifth falls within the top ten clones.

The origin of this receptor is a human donor in a cohort sampled during active COVID-19. Recombination linked TRBV29-1 to TRBJ2-1, with a weak D call of TRBD2 (6 bases match). Sequenced material: peripheral blood. The DNA is TGCAGCGTTGAAGATTCTTGGAGGGGCTTCAATGAGCAGTTCTTC. It encodes CSVEDSWRGFNEQFF.